The entry below gives a single TCR beta chain sequence along with its context. Its antigen is undetermined. Trimming took off 3 bases at V and 1 base at J, with 9 bases between the two ends. CDR1 and CDR2 from the germline V gene are KGHSH and LQKENI. The CDR3 consists of 14 residues. Time point: longitudinal time-point 2. This specimen belongs to a study of neurological immune-mediated disorders. Study results and caveats: CDR3 amino acid sequences found in expanded clones were never shared across subjects, suggesting private repertoires in all groups.

From the 5' RACE reads, TCRdb called clonotypes with MiXCR, one entry per CDR3 protein. The sample consists of 65,000 to 85,000 distinct CDR3 sequences, 5.8% of them appearing once. Sequencing used PBMCs. V gene TRBV18 combines with J gene TRBJ1-1; D gene uncertain. The TCR comes from a woman in her fifties or sixties with multiple sclerosis. The CDR3 spells CASSPSQRNTEAFF. The CDR3 bases are TGTGCCAGCTCACCGTCGCAGCGGAACACTGAAGCTTTCTTT.